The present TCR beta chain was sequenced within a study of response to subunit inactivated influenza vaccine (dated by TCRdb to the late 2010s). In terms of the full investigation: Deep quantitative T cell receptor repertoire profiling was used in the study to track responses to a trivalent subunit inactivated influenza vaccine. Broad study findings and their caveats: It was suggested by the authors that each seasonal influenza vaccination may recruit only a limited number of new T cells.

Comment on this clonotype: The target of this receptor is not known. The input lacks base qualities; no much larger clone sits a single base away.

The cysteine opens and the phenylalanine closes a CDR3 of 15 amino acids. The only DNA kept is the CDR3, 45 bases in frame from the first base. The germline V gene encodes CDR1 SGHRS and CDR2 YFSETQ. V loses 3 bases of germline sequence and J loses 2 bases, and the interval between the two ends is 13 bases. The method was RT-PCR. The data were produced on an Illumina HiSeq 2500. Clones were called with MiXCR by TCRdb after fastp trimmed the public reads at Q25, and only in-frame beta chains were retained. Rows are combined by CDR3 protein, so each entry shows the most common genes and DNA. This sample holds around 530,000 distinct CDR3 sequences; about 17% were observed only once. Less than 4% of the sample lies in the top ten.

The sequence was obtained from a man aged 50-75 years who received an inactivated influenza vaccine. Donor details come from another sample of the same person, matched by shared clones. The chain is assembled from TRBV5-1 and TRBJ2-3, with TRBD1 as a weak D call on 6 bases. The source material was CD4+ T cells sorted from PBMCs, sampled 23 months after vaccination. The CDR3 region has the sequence CASSSDGQHTDTQYF. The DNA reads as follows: TGCGCCAGCAGCTCGGACGGACAGCACACAGATACGCAGTATTTT.